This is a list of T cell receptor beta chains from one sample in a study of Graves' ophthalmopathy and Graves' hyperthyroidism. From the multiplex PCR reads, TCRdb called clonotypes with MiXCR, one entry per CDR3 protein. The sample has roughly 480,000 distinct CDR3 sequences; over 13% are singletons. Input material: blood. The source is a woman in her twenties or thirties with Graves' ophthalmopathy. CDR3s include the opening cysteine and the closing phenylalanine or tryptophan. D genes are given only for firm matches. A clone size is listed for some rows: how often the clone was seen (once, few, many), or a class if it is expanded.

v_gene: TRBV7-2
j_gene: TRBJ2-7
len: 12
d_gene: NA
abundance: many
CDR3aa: CASTNPQLEQYF
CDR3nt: TGTGCCAGCACCAACCCTCAACTCGAGCAGTACTTC

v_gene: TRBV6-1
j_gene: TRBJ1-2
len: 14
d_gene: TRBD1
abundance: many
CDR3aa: CASSPSGGGDGYTF
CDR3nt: TGTGCCAGCAGTCCCTCAGGGGGCGGCGATGGCTACACCTTC

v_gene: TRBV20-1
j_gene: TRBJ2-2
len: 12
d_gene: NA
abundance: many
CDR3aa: CSASSLTGELFF
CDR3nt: TGCAGTGCTAGTTCCCTCACCGGGGAGCTGTTTTTT

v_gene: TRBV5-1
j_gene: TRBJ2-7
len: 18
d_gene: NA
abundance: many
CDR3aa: CARSGLTGSSRRTYEQYF
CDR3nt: TGCGCCAGAAGCGGACTCACAGGCTCCTCCCGGAGAACCTACGAGCAGTACTTC

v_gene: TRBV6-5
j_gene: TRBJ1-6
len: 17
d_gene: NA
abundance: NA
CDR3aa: CASSSTRDDSYNSPLHF
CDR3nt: TGTGCCAGCAGTTCTACCAGGGACGATTCCTATAATTCACCCCTCCACTTT

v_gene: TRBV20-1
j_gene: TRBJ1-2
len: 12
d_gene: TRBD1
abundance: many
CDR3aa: CSAWDSEYGYTF
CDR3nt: TGCAGTGCTTGGGACAGCGAATATGGCTACACCTTC

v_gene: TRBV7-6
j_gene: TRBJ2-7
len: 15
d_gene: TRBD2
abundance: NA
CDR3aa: CASSLGLADLSEQYF
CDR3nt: TGTGCCAGCAGCTTAGGGCTAGCGGACCTATCCGAGCAGTACTTC

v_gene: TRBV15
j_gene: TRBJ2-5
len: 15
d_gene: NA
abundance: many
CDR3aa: CATRVGVNSQETQYF
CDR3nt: TGTGCCACCAGAGTAGGGGTCAACTCTCAAGAGACCCAGTACTTC

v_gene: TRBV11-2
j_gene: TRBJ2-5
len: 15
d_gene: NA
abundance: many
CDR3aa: CASSLTGTYQETQYF
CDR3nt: TGTGCCAGCAGCTTAACCGGGACATATCAAGAGACCCAGTACTTC

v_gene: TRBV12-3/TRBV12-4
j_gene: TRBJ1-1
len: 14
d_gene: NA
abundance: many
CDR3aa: CASSSDKMNTEAFF
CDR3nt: TGTGCCAGCAGTTCGGACAAGATGAACACTGAAGCTTTCTTT

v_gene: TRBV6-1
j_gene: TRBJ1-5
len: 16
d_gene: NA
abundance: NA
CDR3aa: CASSDGQVISNQPQHF
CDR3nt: TGTGCCAGCAGTGACGGGCAGGTGATTAGCAATCAGCCCCAGCATTTT

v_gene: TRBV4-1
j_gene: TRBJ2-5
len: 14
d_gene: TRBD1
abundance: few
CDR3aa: CASSLQGALGTQYF
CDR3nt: TGCGCCAGCAGCTTACAGGGGGCGTTGGGGACCCAGTACTTC

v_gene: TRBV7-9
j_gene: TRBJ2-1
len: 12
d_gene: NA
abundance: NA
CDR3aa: CASTPGSNEQFF
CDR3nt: TGTGCCAGCACCCCTGGCAGCAATGAGCAGTTCTTC

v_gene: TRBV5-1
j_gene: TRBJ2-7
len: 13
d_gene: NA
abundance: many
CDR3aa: CASTVDGNYEQYF
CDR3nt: TGCGCCAGCACCGTTGACGGAAATTACGAGCAGTACTTC

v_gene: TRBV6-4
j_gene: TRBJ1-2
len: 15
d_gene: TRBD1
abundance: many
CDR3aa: CASSRQGGGDYGYTF
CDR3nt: TGTGCCAGCAGCCGACAGGGAGGGGGGGACTATGGCTACACCTTC

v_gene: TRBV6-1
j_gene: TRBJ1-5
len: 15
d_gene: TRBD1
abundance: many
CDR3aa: CASSGSTGGNQPQHF
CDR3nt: TGTGCCAGCAGTGGTAGTACAGGGGGTAATCAGCCCCAGCATTTT

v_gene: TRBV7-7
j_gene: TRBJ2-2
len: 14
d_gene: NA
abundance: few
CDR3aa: CASSLGPAAGELFF
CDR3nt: TGTGCTAGCAGCTTAGGCCCGGCCGCCGGGGAGCTGTTTTTT

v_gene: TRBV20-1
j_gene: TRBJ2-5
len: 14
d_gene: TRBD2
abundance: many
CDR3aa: CSAGSGREVETQYF
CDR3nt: TGCAGTGCTGGTAGCGGGAGGGAGGTAGAGACCCAGTACTTC

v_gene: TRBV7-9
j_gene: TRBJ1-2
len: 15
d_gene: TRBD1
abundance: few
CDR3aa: CASSYRGGGFYGYTF
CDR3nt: TGTGCCAGCAGCTACCGGGGAGGGGGCTTCTATGGCTACACCTTC

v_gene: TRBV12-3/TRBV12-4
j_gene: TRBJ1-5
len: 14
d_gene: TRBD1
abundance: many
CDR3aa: CASSYDRGDQPQHF
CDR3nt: TGTGCCAGCAGTTACGACAGGGGAGATCAGCCCCAGCATTTT

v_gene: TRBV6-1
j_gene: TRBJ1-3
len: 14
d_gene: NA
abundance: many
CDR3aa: CASSERSSGNTIYF
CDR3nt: TGTGCCAGCTCTGAGAGGAGCTCTGGAAACACCATATATTTT

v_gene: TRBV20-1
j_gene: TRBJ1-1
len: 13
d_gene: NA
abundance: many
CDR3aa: CSARRQPGTEAFF
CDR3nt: TGCAGTGCTAGACGGCAGCCCGGCACTGAAGCTTTCTTT

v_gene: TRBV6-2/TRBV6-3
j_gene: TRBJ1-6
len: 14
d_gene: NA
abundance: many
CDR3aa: CASTRGQYNSPLHF
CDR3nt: TGTGCCAGCACCAGGGGACAATATAATTCACCCCTCCACTTT

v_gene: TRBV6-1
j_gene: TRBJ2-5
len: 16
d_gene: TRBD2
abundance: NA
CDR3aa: CASSERLAGAAETQYF
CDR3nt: TGTGCCAGCAGTGAAAGACTAGCGGGGGCCGCAGAGACCCAGTACTTC

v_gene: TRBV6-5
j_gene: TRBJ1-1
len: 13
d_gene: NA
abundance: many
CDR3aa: CASSYGGQTEAFF
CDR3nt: TGTGCCAGCAGTTACGGGGGGCAAACTGAAGCTTTCTTT

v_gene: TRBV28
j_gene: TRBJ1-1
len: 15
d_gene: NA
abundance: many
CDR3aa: CASSSGLLMNTEAFF
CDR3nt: TGTGCCAGCAGTTCCGGACTACTCATGAACACTGAAGCTTTCTTT